The clone carrying this T cell receptor (beta chain) came up once. Its cognate antigen is unknown. Only in-frame clones appear in the TCRdb table, and some are missing; sequencing was by immunoSEQ multiplex PCR. The sample records some 80,000 clones, about 90% being singletons. The CDR3 length is 16 residues. The V and J ends lost 0 bases and 0 bases respectively, with 11 bases between them. Germline CDR1 and CDR2: MNHNS and SASEGT. This record belongs to a study of T cell responses to AZD1222 COVID-19 vaccine. General study findings and limits: Of spike-specific TCRs, nearly half reportedly target regions left unmutated in variants. A mostly white British donor set with more females was recruited, and clonal diversity was possibly underestimated. Spike-specific TCR breadth and depth grew following two AZD1222 doses.

The genes are TRBV6-1 and TRBJ1-1, with D uncertain. The origin of this receptor is an adult in good health. The sample here was peripheral blood, taken on day 0 of AZD1222 vaccination. The CDR3 bases are TGTGCCAGCAGTGAAGCTTGGCAGGCAATGAACACTGAAGCTTTCTTT. Its translation is CASSEAWQAMNTEAFF.